What follows are 9 T cell receptor beta chains derived from one specimen sequenced in a study of metastatic and nonmetastatic thyroid tumors. Before thyroid surgery, none of the patients had received any treatment. TCRdb re-processed the PCR reads through MiXCR. Of 15,000 to 20,000 clones in the sample, 34% are singletons; the top ten hold roughly a sixth. The sequenced sample was tumor tissue. These receptors originate from a female donor with papillary thyroid cancer or a benign thyroid nodule (not recorded which). Some clones in this sample may be carry-over from other donors' samples.

This clone was counted only a few times. This chain joins TRBV19 and TRBJ1-1; 8 nucleotides agree with TRBD1. The CDR3 runs 15 residues. Trimming took 2 bases from V and 8 from J; bases not matched to a gene: 10. Germline lookup yields CDR1 LNHDA and CDR2 SQIVND (reference sequence). CDR3 residues: CASSIPRTGLPEAFF. Here the CDR3 DNA reads TGTGCCAGTAGTATACCGAGGACAGGGCTCCCGGAAGCTTTCTTT.

By share of the sample, this clone is medium-sized (0.01 to 0.1%). V and J are TRBV6-1 and TRBJ1-5; 12 bases agree with TRBD1. The CDR3 has 16 residues. In germline, CDR1 is MNHNS, CDR2 SASEGT. With 4 bases clipped from V and 5 bases from J, the junction kept 6 bases outside the gene matches. CDR3 amino acids: CASSGRDRGLHQPQHF. The DNA of the CDR3 is TGTGCCAGCAGTGGCCGGGACAGGGGGCTTCATCAGCCCCAGCATTTT.

V gene TRBV24-1 combines with J gene TRBJ2-7; D not resolved. With 3 bases removed from V and 6 bases from J, the gap between germline ends came to 11 bases. In germline, CDR1 is KGHDR, CDR2 SFDVKD. The CDR3 is 13 residues long. CDR3 sequence reads: CATSDSNGVEQYF. Here the CDR3 DNA reads TGTGCCACCAGTGATAGCAACGGAGTCGAGCAGTACTTC.

This clone occurred many times. V and J are TRBV9 and TRBJ1-1, with D possibly matching TRBD1 (5 bases). Germline CDR1 and CDR2: SGDLS and YYNGEE. The CDR3 runs 12 residues. Trimming shortened V by 7 bases and J by 0 bases, and 7 bases separated the two germline ends. CDR3 coding DNA: TGTGCCAGCGGGGGACTGAACACTGAAGCTTTCTTT. Translating gives CASGGLNTEAFF.

This chain uses TRBV20-1 with TRBJ2-1; no clear D gene. Trimming took 5 bases from V and 7 from J, leaving 18 bases between them. CDR1 DFQATT and CDR2 SNEGSKA come from the germline V gene (reference sequence). CDR3 length: 14 residues. CDR3 sequence: CSAPLEAAQNEQFF. CDR3 coding DNA: TGCAGTGCTCCCCTGGAAGCCGCCCAGAATGAGCAGTTCTTC.

This clone showed up just once. This sequence joins TRBV30 and TRBJ2-7; D is ambiguous. The CDR3 consists of 13 residues. The V end was cut by 6 bases, the J end by 2 bases, with 14 bases between. Germline-derived CDR1 and CDR2 are GTSNPN and SVGIG (reference sequence). The CDR3 DNA follows: TGTGCCTGTGGACGGGCAGGAGCCTACGAGCAGTACTTC. It is translated as CACGRAGAYEQYF.

This clone ranks as medium-sized. J is TRBJ2-7 and V is TRBV27, with 8 nucleotides matching TRBD2. J gave up 1 base and V 8 bases, and 1 base lay outside the gene matches. This CDR3 is 12 amino acids long. The germline gives CDR1 MNHEY, CDR2 SMNVEV (reference sequence). CDR3 sequence (DNA): TGTGCCAGCGCTAGCGGGTCCTACGAGCAGTACTTC. Translation gives CASASGSYEQYF.

At least ten counts were recorded for this clone. The gene calls are TRBV2 and TRBJ1-2; D ambiguous. Germline CDR1 SNHLY, CDR2 FYNNEI. This CDR3 contains 13 residues. V was shortened by 7 bases and J by 3 bases, with 12 bases between the two germline ends. CDR3 in amino acids: CASNLERDYGYTF. Written as DNA, the CDR3 is TGTGCCAGCAACCTGGAGAGGGACTATGGCTACACCTTC.

This rearrangement joins TRBV9 to TRBJ2-7; D may correspond to TRBD1 or TRBD2 (5 bases each). The germline V gene encodes CDR1 SGDLS and CDR2 YYNGEE. The CDR3 contains 14 residues. V was trimmed by 0 bases and J by 2 bases, leaving 9 bases between them. The CDR3 nucleotides are TGTGCCAGCAGCGTAGATTGGGGGACCTACGAGCAGTACTTC. Amino acids: CASSVDWGTYEQYF.